These T cell receptor beta chains were read from a single sample in a study of blood T cells in healthy people across ages. TCRdb re-analysed the 5' RACE reads in MiXCR, keeping a single row per CDR3 protein. The sample holds about 620,000 distinct CDR3 sequences, around 21% seen once. The sequenced sample was blood. The receptors stem from a man aged 65 to 79 in good health. Each CDR3 is given with its conserved first and last residue. A D gene is named only where the DNA matches it firmly. Some rows have no size entry. The others give once, few or many, or a class for an expanded clone.

v_gene	j_gene	abundance	d_gene	CDR3aa	CDR3nt
TRBV28	TRBJ2-3	many	-	CASSWAGATTDTQYF	TGTGCCAGCAGTTGGGCAGGGGCGACGACAGATACGCAGTATTTT
TRBV28	TRBJ2-1	-	TRBD2	CASSPQGLAGGEQFF	TGTGCCAGCAGTCCACAGGGACTAGCGGGAGGTGAGCAGTTCTTC
TRBV5-8	TRBJ2-7	few	TRBD1	CASSVGQGISEQYF	TGTGCCAGCAGCGTCGGACAGGGCATCTCCGAGCAGTACTTC
TRBV25-1	TRBJ1-4	few	-	CASSPGSEKLFF	TGTGCCAGCAGTCCTGGTTCTGAAAAACTGTTTTTT
TRBV9	TRBJ2-1	-	-	CASSKAQSSYNEQFF	TGTGCCAGCAGCAAAGCGCAGAGCTCCTACAATGAGCAGTTCTTC
TRBV9	TRBJ2-6	few	-	CASSVARFSGANVLTF	TGTGCCAGCAGCGTAGCTAGGTTCTCTGGGGCCAACGTCCTGACTTTC
TRBV4-3	TRBJ1-2	-	-	CASSQDHLNYGYTF	TGCGCCAGCAGCCAAGATCATCTTAACTATGGCTACACCTTC
TRBV5-1	TRBJ1-5	few	-	CASSPDGGNQPQHF	TGCGCCAGCAGCCCGGATGGGGGAAACCAGCCCCAGCATTTT
TRBV20-1	TRBJ2-7	-	-	CSVQGNEQYF	TGCAGTGTCCAGGGGAACGAGCAGTACTTC
TRBV3-1	TRBJ2-1	-	TRBD2	CASSQVLPGLAGKEQFF	TGTGCCAGCAGCCAAGTCCTTCCGGGACTAGCGGGAAAGGAGCAGTTCTTC
TRBV5-1	TRBJ2-5	-	-	CASSLESGETQYF	TGCGCCAGCAGCTTGGAGAGTGGAGAGACCCAGTACTTC
TRBV18	TRBJ2-1	few	-	CASSPLAGQRAGRYNEQFF	TGTGCCAGCTCACCACTAGCAGGACAGCGAGCGGGAAGATACAATGAGCAGTTCTTC
TRBV28	TRBJ2-4	-	-	CASRTDGQWQNIQYF	TGTGCCAGCAGGACCGACGGGCAGTGGCAAAACATTCAGTACTTC
TRBV29-1	TRBJ1-4	-	TRBD1	CSVRYGTDNEKLFF	TGCAGCGTTCGTTACGGGACAGATAATGAAAAACTGTTTTTT
TRBV7-3	TRBJ2-5	few	-	CASSLTTWETQYF	TGTGCCAGCAGCTTAACGACTTGGGAGACCCAGTACTTC
TRBV5-1	TRBJ2-5	-	-	CASSLRSGETQYF	TGCGCCAGCAGCTTGAGGTCAGGAGAGACCCAGTACTTC
TRBV18	TRBJ2-7	-	-	CASSPPGTPSYEQYF	TGTGCCAGCTCACCGCCCGGGACACCCTCCTACGAGCAGTACTTC
TRBV6-2/TRBV6-3	TRBJ2-7	few	-	CASSSEFPGGEQYF	TGTGCCAGCAGCTCAGAATTTCCCGGTGGAGAGCAGTACTTC
TRBV20-1	TRBJ1-3	-	-	CSASPSSSGNTIYF	TGCAGTGCTAGCCCCTCATCCTCTGGAAACACCATATATTTT
TRBV5-1	TRBJ2-1	-	-	CASSLELAPYNEQFF	TGCGCCAGCAGCTTGGAACTAGCTCCTTACAATGAGCAGTTCTTC
TRBV28	TRBJ2-7	-	-	CASSTPGGEYF	TGTGCCAGCAGTACCCCGGGGGGCGAGTACTTC
TRBV4-3	TRBJ1-4	-	-	CASSQEGTRSATNEKLFF	TGCGCCAGCAGCCAAGAGGGGACACGATCCGCAACTAATGAAAAACTGTTTTTT
TRBV4-1	TRBJ1-3	-	-	CASSQEGASRSGNTIYF	TGCGCCAGCAGCCAAGAAGGGGCCAGTCGCTCTGGAAACACCATATATTTT
TRBV20-1	TRBJ2-5	many	-	CSARGSGAQETQYF	TGCAGTGCCCGAGGGTCGGGGGCTCAAGAGACCCAGTACTTC
TRBV12-3/TRBV12-4	TRBJ2-6	few	-	CASPGAGANVLTF	TGTGCCTCCCCTGGGGCTGGGGCCAACGTCCTGACTTTC
TRBV3-1	TRBJ2-1	few	-	CASSQVLRDSNEQFF	TGTGCCAGCAGCCAAGTACTGCGGGACAGCAATGAGCAGTTCTTC
TRBV20-1	TRBJ2-5	-	-	CSASWREGEETQYF	TGCAGTGCTAGTTGGAGGGAGGGGGAGGAGACCCAGTACTTC
TRBV28	TRBJ1-6	-	TRBD1	CASSLFGTVGSPLHF	TGTGCCAGCAGTTTATTCGGGACAGTTGGTTCACCCCTCCACTTT
TRBV7-2	TRBJ2-3	-	TRBD2	CASSLGPGGTDTQYF	TGTGCCAGCAGCTTGGGCCCGGGGGGAACAGATACGCAGTATTTT
TRBV6-1	TRBJ2-2	few	TRBD1	CASSARQGEGTGELFF	TGTGCCAGCAGTGCCCGACAGGGAGAGGGCACCGGGGAGCTGTTTTTT
TRBV20-1	TRBJ2-7	few	-	CSARRWDTSYEQYF	TGCAGTGCTCGGCGGTGGGACACATCCTACGAGCAGTACTTC
TRBV27	TRBJ2-7	few	TRBD1	CASSLKGQGTHEQYF	TGTGCCAGCAGTTTAAAGGGACAGGGGACTCACGAGCAGTACTTC
TRBV9	TRBJ2-1	few	TRBD1	CASSASRGRGPYNEQFF	TGTGCCAGCAGCGCGAGTAGGGGCAGGGGGCCGTACAATGAGCAGTTCTTC
TRBV4-1	TRBJ2-3	-	-	CASSQVIGSTDTQYF	TGCGCCAGCAGCCAAGTGATTGGTAGCACAGATACGCAGTATTTT
TRBV7-8	TRBJ2-5	few	TRBD2	CASSLRTDLAGSQGAQYF	TGTGCCAGCAGCTTACGGACGGATCTAGCGGGATCCCAAGGGGCCCAGTACTTC
TRBV7-8	TRBJ2-5	-	-	CASSFELSLSYEQCF	TGTGCCAGCAGCTTTGAGCTATCCCTTTCCTACGAGCAGTGCTTC
TRBV4-3	TRBJ1-1	-	TRBD1	CASSQNLPGQGNTEAFF	TGCGCCAGCAGCCAAAACCTTCCTGGACAGGGGAACACTGAAGCTTTCTTT
TRBV6-4	TRBJ2-2	few	-	CASSYEEGAGELFF	TGTGCCAGCAGTTACGAGGAAGGGGCCGGGGAGCTGTTTTTT
TRBV5-1	TRBJ1-2	many	TRBD1	CASSRTGDYGYTF	TGCGCCAGCAGCCGGACAGGAGACTATGGCTACACCTTC
TRBV20-1	TRBJ2-1	-	-	CSARDAPLAYNEQFF	TGCAGTGCTAGAGATGCCCCCTTGGCCTACAATGAGCAGTTCTTC
TRBV3-1	TRBJ2-5	-	TRBD2	CASSRSTTSGTETQYF	TGTGCCAGCAGCCGAAGCACTACTAGCGGGACGGAGACCCAGTACTTC
TRBV10-3	TRBJ2-7	few	-	CAISDNRVEQYF	TGTGCCATCAGTGATAACAGGGTTGAGCAGTACTTC